These T cell receptor beta chains were read from a single sample in a study of OX40 agonist ivuxolimab in advanced cancers. The assay was immunoSEQ multiplex PCR, and TCRdb's table has in-frame clones only and misses some. The sample contains 60,000 to 85,000 clones, over 85% of which appear only once. Sequencing was performed on CD4+ or CD8+ T cells sorted from blood, taken in a trial of the OX40 agonist ivuxolimab. The receptors originated from an adult with an advanced solid tumor such as melanoma, head and neck, liver or kidney cancer. Each CDR3 is given with its conserved first and last residue. The D gene is left open where the match is weak. The size field is filled for only some rows; it gives once, few, many or a size class.

TRBV19	TRBJ1-1	TRBD1	.	CASSEDRDMNTEAFF	TGTGCCAGTAGTGAAGACAGGGACATGAACACTGAAGCTTTCTTT
TRBV5-1	TRBJ2-3	.	.	CASSTGTAGSSTDTQYF	TGCGCCAGCAGCACGGGGACGGCGGGGTCTAGCACAGATACGCAGTATTTT
TRBV19	TRBJ1-2	.	.	CASSIVGSGDYGYTF	TGTGCCAGTAGTATAGTCGGCTCAGGGGACTATGGCTACACCTTC
TRBV10-3	TRBJ1-1	.	.	CAISWLPNRNTEAFF	TGTGCCATCAGTTGGCTGCCAAACCGGAACACTGAAGCTTTCTTT
TRBV18	TRBJ2-5	.	.	CASSPLQETQYF	TGTGCCAGCTCACCATTACAAGAGACCCAGTACTTC
TRBV5-5	TRBJ1-1	.	.	CASSSRGNTEAFF	TGTGCCAGCAGCTCAAGGGGGAACACTGAAGCTTTCTTT
TRBV18	TRBJ2-7	.	once	CASSPGRSYEQYF	TGTGCCAGCTCACCGGGCCGCTCCTACGAGCAGTACTTC
TRBV6-6	TRBJ1-4	.	.	CASSLQGRGNEKLFF	TGTGCCAGCAGTCTACAGGGACGTGGTAATGAAAAACTGTTTTTT
TRBV19	TRBJ1-1	.	.	CASRPGQVWNTEAFF	TGTGCCAGTCGCCCGGGGCAGGTCTGGAACACTGAAGCTTTCTTT
TRBV6-1	TRBJ2-2	.	.	CASSEGAGELFF	TGTGCCAGCAGTGAGGGGGCTGGGGAGCTGTTTTTT
TRBV5-4	TRBJ2-2	.	.	CASSPSYAGELFF	TGTGCCAGCAGCCCCTCGTACGCCGGGGAGCTGTTTTTT
TRBV5-1	TRBJ2-2	.	.	CASSPVTGPSGAGELFF	TGCGCCAGCAGCCCCGTGACAGGCCCCTCAGGAGCCGGGGAGCTGTTTTTT
TRBV7-6	TRBJ1-6	.	.	CASSFGGLNSPLHF	TGTGCCAGCAGCTTCGGCGGGCTAAATTCACCCCTCCACTTT
TRBV28	TRBJ2-7	TRBD1	once	CASRPGQSYEQYF	TGTGCCAGCAGGCCGGGACAGTCCTACGAGCAGTACTTC
TRBV15	TRBJ1-1	.	.	CATSRDKIGITEAFF	TGTGCCACCAGCAGAGATAAGATAGGGATCACTGAAGCTTTCTTT
TRBV6-5	TRBJ2-1	.	.	CATRELVAYNEQFF	TGTGCCACAAGGGAACTAGTGGCCTACAATGAGCAGTTCTTC
TRBV15	TRBJ2-7	TRBD2	few	CATSRGTGGTGEQYF	TGTGCCACCAGCCGAGGGACGGGAGGGACGGGCGAGCAGTACTTC
TRBV25-1	TRBJ2-5	.	.	CASSEWETQYF	TGTGCCAGCAGTGAATGGGAGACCCAGTACTTC
TRBV6-6	TRBJ2-5	TRBD2	once	CASRLAGAGETQYF	TGTGCCAGCAGACTAGCGGGAGCAGGGGAGACCCAGTACTTC
TRBV19	TRBJ2-7	TRBD1	.	CASSPLLIGTGSHEQYF	TGTGCCAGTAGTCCCCTCCTGATCGGGACAGGGTCGCACGAGCAGTACTTC
TRBV5-6	TRBJ1-5	TRBD1	once	CASSRQDRNYQPQHF	TGTGCCAGCAGCCGCCAGGACAGGAATTATCAGCCCCAGCATTTT
TRBV15	TRBJ2-5	.	.	CATSRDLSGQGTQYF	TGTGCCACCAGCAGAGATCTGAGCGGTCAGGGGACCCAGTACTTC
TRBV18	TRBJ2-5	.	.	CASSPPEETQYF	TGTGCCAGCTCACCACCGGAAGAGACCCAGTACTTC
TRBV18	TRBJ1-4	.	.	CASSLGDTKLFF	TGTGCCAGCTCACTAGGGGACACAAAACTGTTTTTT
TRBV5-1	TRBJ1-1	.	.	CASRRLPAPGNTEAFF	TGCGCCAGCAGGCGATTGCCCGCCCCAGGGAACACTGAAGCTTTCTTT
TRBV27	TRBJ1-5	.	.	CASSGKLRPQHF	TGTGCCAGCAGTGGCAAGCTCCGGCCCCAGCATTTT
TRBV6-4	TRBJ2-2	TRBD2	.	CASSRTSGTFHTGELFF	TGTGCCAGCAGCAGGACTAGCGGGACTTTCCACACCGGGGAGCTGTTTTTT
TRBV6-4	TRBJ1-1	.	.	CASSFNQNTEAFF	TGTGCCAGCAGCTTCAACCAGAACACTGAAGCTTTCTTT
TRBV2	TRBJ2-1	.	.	CASSPDNEQFF	TGTGCCAGCAGCCCTGACAATGAGCAGTTCTTC
TRBV18	TRBJ2-7	TRBD1	once	CASSLDRASYEQYF	TGTGCCAGCTCACTGGACAGGGCCTCCTACGAGCAGTACTTC
TRBV5-4	TRBJ1-1	.	.	CASSGDKDLNTEAFF	TGTGCCAGCAGCGGGGACAAGGATTTGAACACTGAAGCTTTCTTT
TRBV18	TRBJ2-3	.	.	CASSPSGADTQYF	TGTGCCAGCTCACCCTCAGGCGCAGATACGCAGTATTTT
TRBV19	TRBJ1-3	.	few	CASHQDRTSSGNTIYF	TGTGCCAGTCACCAGGACCGTACGAGCTCTGGAAACACCATATATTTT
TRBV6-1	TRBJ2-1	.	once	CASSEGQRDNEQFF	TGTGCCAGCAGTGAAGGCCAGAGGGACAATGAGCAGTTCTTC
TRBV5-1	TRBJ2-2	.	few	CASSLRFAIIVTGELFF	TGCGCCAGCAGCTTGAGATTTGCTATCATTGTAACCGGGGAGCTGTTTTTT
TRBV5-4	TRBJ2-5	.	.	CASSLGETAQETQYF	TGTGCCAGCAGCTTGGGGGAGACAGCCCAAGAGACCCAGTACTTC
TRBV6-5	TRBJ1-2	TRBD1	.	CASSYWQGALGYTF	TGTGCCAGCAGTTATTGGCAGGGGGCGCTGGGCTACACCTTC
TRBV5-1	TRBJ1-1	.	.	CASSLAVGGHTEAFF	TGCGCCAGCAGCTTGGCCGTGGGGGGGCACACTGAAGCTTTCTTT
TRBV5-4	TRBJ2-7	.	.	CASRNSGASSYEQYF	TGTGCCAGCAGGAACAGTGGGGCCAGCTCCTACGAGCAGTACTTC
TRBV4-1	TRBJ2-3	.	.	CASSQGGWGGDTQYF	TGCGCCAGCAGCCAAGGGGGGTGGGGTGGTGATACGCAGTATTTT